This record covers a single T cell receptor beta chain. What it binds is unknown. An overlapping HIV-1 Gag peptide pool stimulated these cells at about 0.91 ug/peptide/mL. Responding CD4+ T cells were sorted by upregulation of both CD40 ligand and CD69. Plasma HIV-1 RNA stayed below 50 copies/mL for at least 4 years. The data stem from a study of persistence of HIV-infected CD4 T cells. Looking at the study overall: A median of approximately eight years of suppressive ART preceded sampling. Blood samples, up to about 200 mL, came from multiple time points, except two leukapheresis donors sampled once.

This CDR3 comprises 13 residues. Germline-derived CDR1 and CDR2 are ENHRY and SYGVKD. Trimming stripped 5 bases from V and 3 bases from J, with 11 bases between. Sequencing used immunoSEQ version 4 in survey mode. Clones were read by immunoSEQ multiplex PCR, and TCRdb kept only the in-frame ones, dropping some. The sample lists 20,000 to 25,000 clones, approximately 74% occurring once. This sample comprised CD4+ T cells sorted from PBMCs after roughly 18-hour stimulation, obtained from a patient who received antiretroviral therapy. The chain combines TRBV10-3 with TRBJ2-7; TRBD1 is a possible D gene (6 bases). The TCR was taken from an adult man with HIV who was CMV-seropositive. CDR3 nucleotides: TGTGCCATCAGTATAGGGACACACTACGAGCAGTACTTC. Its protein is CAISIGTHYEQYF.